Shown below are 11 T cell receptor beta chains from a single sample sequenced in a study of cytomegalovirus exposure and HLA in healthy donors. Amplification used 60 Vbeta primers and 13 Jbeta primers. Data came from immunoSEQ multiplex PCR; TCRdb stores just in-frame clones and leaves some out. The sample yields hundreds of thousands of clones, about three quarters seen once. Sequenced: PBMCs. Receptors were obtained from a boy aged 5-17 years in good health and CMV-seronegative.

This chain joins TRBV7-6 and TRBJ2-2; 9 nucleotides agree with TRBD2. V shed 1 base, J shed 1 base, and the junction held 7 bases outside the gene matches. The V gene's germline CDR1 is SGHVS and CDR2 FNYEAQ. The CDR3 is 18 residues long. The CDR3 coding sequence is TGTGCCAGCAGCTTAGGTAAAGGCGGGGGGGAGAACACCGGGGAGCTGTTTTTT. It codes for CASSLGKGGGENTGELFF.

This clone appeared a single time. This chain uses TRBV5-1 with TRBJ1-1; D is unclear. Germline V gene lookup returns CDR1 SGHRS and CDR2 YFSETQ. The CDR3 runs 16 residues. The V gene lost 1 base and the J gene lost 2 bases, with 15 bases spanning the gap. CDR3 protein: CASSLTGSAQNTEAFF. The CDR3 DNA is TGCGCCAGCAGCTTGACGGGGAGCGCGCAAAACACTGAAGCTTTCTTT.

The chain employs TRBV7-9 and TRBJ1-4, with a tentative D call TRBD1 (5 bases). Trimming took off 5 bases at V and 8 bases at J, with 12 bases between the two ends. There are 13 residues in the CDR3. Germline V gene lookup returns CDR1 SEHNR and CDR2 FQNEAQ (reference sequence). This CDR3 reads CASSRDWGEKLFF. The CDR3 nucleotides are TGTGCCAGCAGCAGGGACTGGGGGGAAAAACTGTTTTTT.

The rearrangement links TRBV11-2 to TRBJ2-7, with D perhaps matching TRBD2 (6 bases). Per the germline V gene, CDR1 is SGHAT and CDR2 is FQNNGV. The CDR3 contains 16 residues. The ends were cut back, 6 bases at V and 5 bases at J, with 23 bases in the middle. CDR3 protein: CASRTIRDSVWHEQYF. CDR3 coding DNA: TGTGCCAGCAGAACGATCCGGGACTCAGTCTGGCACGAGCAGTACTTC.

This sequence joins TRBV4-1 and TRBJ1-1; D call uncertain. The length of the CDR3 is 17 residues. Germline V CDR1 and CDR2: MGHRA, YSYEKL. V was trimmed by 0 bases and J by 0 bases, leaving 14 bases between them. CDR3 region: CASSQDRLRFMNTEAFF. The CDR3 DNA reads as TGCGCCAGCAGCCAAGACAGGTTGAGATTCATGAACACTGAAGCTTTCTTT.

The chain combines TRBV7-8 with TRBJ1-1; D is perhaps TRBD1 (6 bases). Deletions cut 5 bases from V and 3 bases from J, with 16 bases between. The CDR3 has 15 amino acids. Germline V gene data show CDR1 as SGHVS and CDR2 as FQNEAQ. The CDR3 reads CASSPRGAQDTEAFF. The CDR3 DNA follows: TGTGCCAGCAGCCCCCGGGGGGCGCAAGACACTGAAGCTTTCTTT. The full variable domain, completed using reference TRBV7-8 and TRBJ1-1, is GAGVSQSPRYKVAKRGQDVALRCDPISGHVSLFWYQQALGQGPEFLTYFQNEAQLDKSGLPSDRFFAERPEGSVSTLKIQRTQQEDSAVYLCASSPRGAQDTEAFFGQGTRLTVV.

This clone was seen a single time. V is TRBV15 and J is TRBJ2-3, with D perhaps matching TRBD2 (6 bases). Per germline, CDR1 LNHNV and CDR2 YYDKDF (reference sequence). Trimming took 0 bases from V and 4 from J, leaving 8 bases between them. CDR3 size: 14 residues. Here the CDR3 reads CATSRDRRADTQYF. In DNA, the CDR3 is TGTGCCACCAGCAGAGATCGGAGGGCAGATACGCAGTATTTT.

The chain carries TRBV10-3 and TRBJ1-4; tentative D call: TRBD1 (5 bases). The CDR3 is 17 amino acids. Germline V lookup: CDR1 ENHRY, CDR2 SYGVKD. V dropped 0 bases and J dropped 8 bases, with 19 bases sitting between them. This CDR3 reads CAISESRLQGSREKLFF. In DNA, the CDR3 is TGTGCCATCAGTGAGTCGAGACTCCAGGGTTCCCGGGAAAAACTGTTTTTT.

This chain links TRBV7-2 with TRBJ2-7; 9 positions agree with TRBD1. This CDR3 contains 14 residues. The germline CDR1 and CDR2 sequences are SGHTA and FQGNSA. J was trimmed by 1 base and V by 5 bases; bases with no gene match: 3. In DNA form, the CDR3 reads TGTGCCAGCAGCGAGGGACAGGGATCCTACGAGCAGTACTTC. It yields the protein CASSEGQGSYEQYF.

The chain couples TRBV29-1 to TRBJ1-2; TRBD1 aligns across 7 bases. CDR3 length: 14 amino acids. The V gene end was trimmed by 4 bases and the J gene end by 7 bases; junction bases not matched to a gene: 12. Germline CDR1 reads SQVTM; CDR2 reads ANQGSEA. Written as DNA, the CDR3 is TGCAGCGTTGTAGGTCTCGAAGGGGGCCGTGGCTACACCTTC. As protein: CSVVGLEGGRGYTF.

The chain has TRBV19 and TRBJ2-3; TRBD2 matches 8 bases. The trim removed 6 bases at V and 3 bases at J, leaving 8 bases unmatched. Germline lookup yields CDR1 LNHDA and CDR2 SQIVND (reference sequence). The CDR3 totals 15 residues. This CDR3 is CASRYGGAETDTQYF. The DNA for the CDR3 is TGTGCCAGTAGATACGGGGGGGCCGAAACAGATACGCAGTATTTT.